Here is one T cell receptor beta chain with its context. The target antigen is unknown. The V segment lost 6 bases and the J segment 4 bases; nucleotides outside the gene matches: 9. Germline V gene sequence: CDR1 SQVTM, CDR2 ANQGSEA. The CDR3 extends over 14 amino acids. This specimen comes from a study of follicular helper T cells after annual influenza vaccination. On the study more broadly: Some donors were sampled over the 2013-2014, 2014-2015 and 2015-2016 vaccinations. Findings of the study overall: Day 7 ICOS+CD38+ clones were most often found later in ICOS-CD38- cTfh cells. ICOS+CD38+ cTfh clonality change tracked circulating plasmablast frequency change. Each annual vaccination recalled recurring oligoclonal ICOS+CD38+ cTfh clonotypes.

Time point here: 2014-2015 season, 7 days after vaccination. Produced via immunoSEQ multiplex PCR; TCRdb's table is partial and in-frame only. There are about 15,000 clones in the sample; about 81% occur only once, and approximately 1.3% lies in the top ten. The chain uses TRBV29-1 and TRBJ2-3, with 8 bases identical to TRBD2. The clonotype comes from an adult who received the influenza vaccine. The sequenced sample was CXCR5+ CD38- circulating T follicular helper cells from blood, obtained 7 days after influenza vaccination. Subset specified: circulating Tfh, non-naive CD4+CXCR5+PD-1+ (ICOS+CD38+ or ICOS-CD38-). Here the CDR3 reads CSVALREAPDTQYF. The CDR3 DNA follows: TGCAGCGTGGCTTTGCGGGAGGCCCCAGATACGCAGTATTTT.